This entry features one TCR beta chain sequence. Clones were sequenced by immunoSEQ multiplex PCR, and TCRdb holds only the in-frame ones, with some missing. The table includes around 46,000 clones, 79% detected once. These data come from a study of T cells in tumors after PD-1 blockade. Background on the study: Peripheral blood samples averaged approximately 35,000 unique clonotypes and around 120,000 templates.

Germline values: CDR1 SGHRS, CDR2 YFSETQ. CDR3 length equals 15 residues. V lost 2 bases, J lost 6 bases, and 10 bases stayed unmatched. This chain joins TRBV5-1 and TRBJ1-1, with 7 bases identical to TRBD1. This clonotype originated in a human donor with basal cell carcinoma. Specimen: PBMCs, collected before anti-PD-1 treatment. CDR3 protein: CASSFTGVADPEAFF. CDR3 DNA sequence: TGCGCCAGCAGCTTTACAGGGGTCGCTGACCCTGAAGCTTTCTTT.